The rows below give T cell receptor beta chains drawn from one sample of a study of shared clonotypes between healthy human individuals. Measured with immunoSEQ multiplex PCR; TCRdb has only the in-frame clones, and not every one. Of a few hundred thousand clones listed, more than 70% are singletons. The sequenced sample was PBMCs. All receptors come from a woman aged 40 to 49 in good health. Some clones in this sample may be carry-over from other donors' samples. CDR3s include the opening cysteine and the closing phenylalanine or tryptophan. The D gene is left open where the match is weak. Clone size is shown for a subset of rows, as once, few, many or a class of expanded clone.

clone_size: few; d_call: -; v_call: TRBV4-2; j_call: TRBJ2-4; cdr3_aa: CASSQAAELVAKNIQYF; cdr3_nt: TGTGCCAGCAGCCAAGCCGCAGAGCTGGTAGCCAAAAACATTCAGTACTTC
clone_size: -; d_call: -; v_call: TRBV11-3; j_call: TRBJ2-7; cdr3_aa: CASSLAGTSGEQYF; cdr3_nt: TGTGCCAGCAGCTTAGCCGGGACCTCTGGCGAGCAGTACTTC
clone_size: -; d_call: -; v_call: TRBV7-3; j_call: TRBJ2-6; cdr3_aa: CASSLMARATGANVLTF; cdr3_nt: TGTGCCAGCAGCTTAATGGCCAGGGCAACTGGGGCCAACGTCCTGACTTTC
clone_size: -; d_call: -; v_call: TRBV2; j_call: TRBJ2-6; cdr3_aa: CASSGTTINSGANVLTF; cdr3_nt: TGTGCCAGCAGTGGGACCACTATCAACTCTGGGGCCAACGTCCTGACTTTC
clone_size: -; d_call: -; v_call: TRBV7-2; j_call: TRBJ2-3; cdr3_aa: CASSLGPGSTDTQYF; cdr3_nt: TGTGCCAGCAGCTTAGGTCCGGGTTCCACAGATACGCAGTATTTT
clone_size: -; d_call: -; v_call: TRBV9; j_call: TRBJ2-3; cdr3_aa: CASSVGWASTSTDTQYF; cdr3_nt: TGTGCCAGCAGCGTAGGCTGGGCAAGCACTAGCACAGATACGCAGTATTTT
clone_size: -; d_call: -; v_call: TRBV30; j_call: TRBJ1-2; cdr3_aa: CALSVSDIYGYTF; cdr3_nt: TGTGCCTTGAGTGTGTCCGACATCTATGGCTACACCTTC
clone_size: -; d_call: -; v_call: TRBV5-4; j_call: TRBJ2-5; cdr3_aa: CASSLVGAYSEQYF; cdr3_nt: TGTGCCAGCAGCTTGGTCGGGGCTTACTCTGAGCAGTACTTC
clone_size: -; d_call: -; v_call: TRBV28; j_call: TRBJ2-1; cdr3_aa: CASSLRGFGKHEQFF; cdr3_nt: TGTGCCAGCAGCTTAAGGGGGTTTGGCAAGCATGAGCAGTTCTTC
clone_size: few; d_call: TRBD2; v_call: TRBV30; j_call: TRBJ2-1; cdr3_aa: CAWSVLAAGNEQFF; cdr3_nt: TGTGCCTGGAGTGTACTAGCGGCTGGGAATGAGCAGTTCTTC
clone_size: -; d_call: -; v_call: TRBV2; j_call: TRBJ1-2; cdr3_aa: CASSEAVGGTGPF; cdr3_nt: TGTGCCAGCAGTGAAGCAGTAGGGGGAACAGGCCCCTTC
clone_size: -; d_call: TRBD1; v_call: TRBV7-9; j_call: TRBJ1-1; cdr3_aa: CASSLPTGEAFF; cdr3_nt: TGTGCCAGCAGCTTGCCGACAGGGGAGGCTTTCTTT
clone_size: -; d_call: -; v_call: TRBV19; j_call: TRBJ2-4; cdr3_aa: CASTSQGGGVIQYF; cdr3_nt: TGTGCCAGTACCTCTCAAGGGGGGGGCGTTATTCAGTACTTC
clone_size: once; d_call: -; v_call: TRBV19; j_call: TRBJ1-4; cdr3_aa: CASSIEGNEKLFF; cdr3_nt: TGTGCCAGTAGTATAGAAGGAAATGAAAAACTGTTTTTT
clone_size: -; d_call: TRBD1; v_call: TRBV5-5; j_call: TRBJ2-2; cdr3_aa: CASSSSGGTGELFF; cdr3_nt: TGTGCCAGCAGCTCATCAGGGGGCACCGGGGAGCTGTTTTTT
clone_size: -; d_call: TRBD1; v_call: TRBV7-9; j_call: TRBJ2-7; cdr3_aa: CASSLATGVEQYF; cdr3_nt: TGTGCCAGCAGCTTAGCGACAGGGGTCGAGCAGTACTTC
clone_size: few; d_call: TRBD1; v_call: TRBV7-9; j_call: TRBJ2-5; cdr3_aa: CASSTTGVGPQETQYF; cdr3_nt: TGTGCCAGCAGCACCACAGGGGTGGGGCCTCAAGAGACCCAGTACTTC
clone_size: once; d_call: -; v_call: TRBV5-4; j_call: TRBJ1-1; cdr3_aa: CASSPEAGGTEAFF; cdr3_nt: TGTGCCAGCAGCCCGGAGGCCGGGGGCACTGAAGCTTTCTTT
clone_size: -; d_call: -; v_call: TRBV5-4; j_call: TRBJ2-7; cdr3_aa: CASSLDYGQSYEQYF; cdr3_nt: TGTGCCAGCAGCTTGGACTATGGGCAGAGCTACGAGCAGTACTTC
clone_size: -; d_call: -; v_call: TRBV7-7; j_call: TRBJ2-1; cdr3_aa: CASSLGSHYNEQFF; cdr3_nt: TGTGCTAGCAGCTTAGGATCTCACTACAATGAGCAGTTCTTC
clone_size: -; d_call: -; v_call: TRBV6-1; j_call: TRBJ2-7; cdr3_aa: CASEVGSSFEQYF; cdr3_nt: TGTGCCAGCGAGGTAGGGTCTTCATTCGAGCAGTACTTC
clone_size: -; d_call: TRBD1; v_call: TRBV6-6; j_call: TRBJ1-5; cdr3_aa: CASSFRTGTNQPQHF; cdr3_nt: TGTGCCAGCAGTTTTCGGACAGGGACAAATCAGCCCCAGCATTTT
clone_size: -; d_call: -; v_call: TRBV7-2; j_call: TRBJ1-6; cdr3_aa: CASSLGPENSPLHF; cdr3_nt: TGTGCCAGCAGCTTAGGACCCGAAAATTCACCCCTCCACTTT
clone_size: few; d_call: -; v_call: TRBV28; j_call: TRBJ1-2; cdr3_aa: CASAVDSGPYGYTF; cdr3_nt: TGTGCCAGCGCAGTTGACTCGGGGCCCTATGGCTACACCTTC
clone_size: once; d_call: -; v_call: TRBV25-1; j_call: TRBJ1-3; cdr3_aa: CASSDGAVGNTIYF; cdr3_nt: TGTGCCAGCAGTGATGGGGCAGTTGGAAACACCATATATTTT
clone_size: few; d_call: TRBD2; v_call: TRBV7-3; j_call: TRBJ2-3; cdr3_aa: CASSSLAGEADTQYF; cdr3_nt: TGTGCCAGCAGCTCATTAGCGGGAGAAGCAGATACGCAGTATTTT
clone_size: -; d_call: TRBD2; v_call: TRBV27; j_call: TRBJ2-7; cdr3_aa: CASRRLAEYYEQYF; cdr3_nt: TGTGCCAGCAGAAGACTAGCGGAATACTACGAGCAGTACTTC
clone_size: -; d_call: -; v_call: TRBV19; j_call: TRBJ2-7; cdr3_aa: CASSIDRDLSYEQYF; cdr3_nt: TGTGCCAGTAGTATAGACCGGGACCTCTCCTACGAGCAGTACTTC
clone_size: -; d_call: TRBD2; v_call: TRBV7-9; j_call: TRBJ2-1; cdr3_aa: CASSLRLAGMNEQFF; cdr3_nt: TGTGCCAGCAGCCTCCGACTAGCGGGGATGAATGAGCAGTTCTTC
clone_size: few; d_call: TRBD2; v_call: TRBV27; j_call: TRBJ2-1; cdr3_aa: CASSLGSSGRGNEQFF; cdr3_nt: TGTGCCAGCAGTTTGGGGTCTAGCGGGAGGGGCAATGAGCAGTTCTTC
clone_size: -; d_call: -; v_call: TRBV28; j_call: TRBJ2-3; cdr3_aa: CASSPPSVSDTQYF; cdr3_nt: TGTGCCAGCAGTCCCCCTTCTGTGTCAGATACGCAGTATTTT
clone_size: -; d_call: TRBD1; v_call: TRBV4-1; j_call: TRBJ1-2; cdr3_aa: CASSQGGDSPYGYTF; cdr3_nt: TGCGCCAGCAGCCAAGGCGGGGACAGCCCTTATGGCTACACCTTC
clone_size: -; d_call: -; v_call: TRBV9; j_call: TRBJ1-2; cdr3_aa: CASSLGYGYTF; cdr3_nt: TGTGCCAGCAGCTTAGGGTATGGCTACACCTTC
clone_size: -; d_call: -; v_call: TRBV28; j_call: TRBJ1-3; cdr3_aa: CASTYSGNLGNTIYF; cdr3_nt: TGTGCCAGCACCTATTCCGGGAACCTTGGAAACACCATATATTTT
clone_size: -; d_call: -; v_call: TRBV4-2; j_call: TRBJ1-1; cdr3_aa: CASSQDRGWTEAFF; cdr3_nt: TGTGCCAGCAGCCAAGACCGGGGGTGGACTGAAGCTTTCTTT
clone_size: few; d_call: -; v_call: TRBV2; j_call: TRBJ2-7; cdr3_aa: CASSVSGIEQYF; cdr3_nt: TGTGCCAGCAGTGTCTCGGGGATCGAGCAGTACTTC
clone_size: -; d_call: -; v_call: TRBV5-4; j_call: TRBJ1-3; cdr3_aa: CASSRKGGSGNTIYF; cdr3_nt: TGTGCCAGCAGCCGGAAAGGGGGCTCTGGAAACACCATATATTTT
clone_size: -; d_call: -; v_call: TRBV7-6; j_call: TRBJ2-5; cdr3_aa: CASSPDGSNQETQYF; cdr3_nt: TGTGCCAGCAGCCCAGACGGGTCCAATCAAGAGACCCAGTACTTC
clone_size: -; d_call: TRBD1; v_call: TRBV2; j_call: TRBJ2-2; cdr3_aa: CASSEAGGNTGELFF; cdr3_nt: TGTGCCAGCAGTGAAGCAGGGGGCAACACCGGGGAGCTGTTTTTT
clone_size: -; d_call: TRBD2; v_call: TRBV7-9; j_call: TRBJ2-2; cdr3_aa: CASSLFAGVTGELFF; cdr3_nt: TGTGCCAGCAGCTTATTTGCGGGAGTCACCGGGGAGCTGTTTTTT
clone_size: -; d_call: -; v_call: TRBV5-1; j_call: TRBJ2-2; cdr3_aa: CASSRQAGTANAGELFF; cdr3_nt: TGCGCCAGCAGCCGACAGGCCGGGACTGCAAACGCCGGGGAGCTGTTTTTT
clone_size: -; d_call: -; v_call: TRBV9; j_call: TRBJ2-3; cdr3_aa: CASSAREGVSTDTQYF; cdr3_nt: TGTGCCAGCAGCGCCCGAGAGGGGGTTTCCACAGATACGCAGTATTTT
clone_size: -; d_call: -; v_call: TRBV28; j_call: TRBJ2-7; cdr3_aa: CASTSGISFYEQYF; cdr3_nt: TGTGCCAGCACGTCCGGGATTTCTTTCTACGAGCAGTACTTC
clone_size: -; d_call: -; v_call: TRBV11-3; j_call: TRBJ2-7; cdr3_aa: CASSLDGDYEQYF; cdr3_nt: TGTGCCAGCAGCTTAGACGGGGACTACGAGCAGTACTTC
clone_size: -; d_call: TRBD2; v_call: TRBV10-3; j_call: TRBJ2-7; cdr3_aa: CAISETRLGTSGWGHPYEQYF; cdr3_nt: TGTGCCATCAGTGAGACACGGTTAGGGACTAGCGGGTGGGGACACCCTTACGAGCAGTACTTC
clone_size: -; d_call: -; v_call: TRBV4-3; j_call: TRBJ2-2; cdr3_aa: CASSQDTSGTGELFF; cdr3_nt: TGCGCCAGCAGCCAAGATACTTCAGGGACCGGGGAGCTGTTTTTT
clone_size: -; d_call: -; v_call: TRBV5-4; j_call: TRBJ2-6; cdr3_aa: CASSFRSSGANVLTF; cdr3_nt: TGTGCCAGCAGCTTTAGGAGCTCTGGGGCCAACGTCCTGACTTTC
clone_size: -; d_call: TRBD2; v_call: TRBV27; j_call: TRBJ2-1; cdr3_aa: CASSSWTSGMLYNEQFF; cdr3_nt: TGTGCCAGCAGTTCCTGGACTAGCGGGATGTTGTACAATGAGCAGTTCTTC
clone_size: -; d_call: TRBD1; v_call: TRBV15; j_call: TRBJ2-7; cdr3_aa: CATSPRTGDYEQYF; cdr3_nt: TGTGCCACCAGCCCCCGGACAGGGGACTACGAGCAGTACTTC
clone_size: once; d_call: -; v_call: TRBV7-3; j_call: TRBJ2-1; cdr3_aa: CASSLRPRGAYNEQFF; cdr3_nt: TGTGCCAGCAGCTTAAGGCCCCGGGGCGCCTACAATGAGCAGTTCTTC
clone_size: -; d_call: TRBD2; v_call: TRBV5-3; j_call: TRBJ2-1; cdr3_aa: CARKIRGGTCGGLAPYEQFF; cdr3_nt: TGTGCCAGAAAGATAAGGGGAGGCACGTGCGGAGGACTAGCCCCGTATGAGCAGTTCTTC
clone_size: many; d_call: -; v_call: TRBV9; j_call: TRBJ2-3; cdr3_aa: CASSVGHTQYF; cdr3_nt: TGTGCCAGCAGCGTAGGTCATACGCAGTATTTT
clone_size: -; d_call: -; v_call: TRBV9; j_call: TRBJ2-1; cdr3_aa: CASSVEGTLYNEQFF; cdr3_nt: TGTGCCAGCAGCGTAGAGGGGACTCTGTACAATGAGCAGTTCTTC
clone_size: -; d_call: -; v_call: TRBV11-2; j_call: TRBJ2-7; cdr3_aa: CASSWDAHEQYF; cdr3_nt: TGTGCCAGCAGCTGGGACGCACACGAGCAGTACTTC
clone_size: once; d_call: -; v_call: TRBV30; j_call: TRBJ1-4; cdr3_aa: CAWRTNEKLFF; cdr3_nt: TGTGCCTGGAGGACTAATGAAAAACTGTTTTTT
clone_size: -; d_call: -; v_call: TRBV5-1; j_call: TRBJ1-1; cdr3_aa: CASSLVSIGSEAFF; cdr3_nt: TGCGCCAGCAGCTTGGTTTCTATCGGGTCAGAGGCTTTCTTT
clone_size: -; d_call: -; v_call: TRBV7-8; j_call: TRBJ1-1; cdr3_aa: CASSPRVFDTEAFF; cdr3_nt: TGTGCCAGCAGCCCGAGAGTTTTCGACACTGAAGCTTTCTTT